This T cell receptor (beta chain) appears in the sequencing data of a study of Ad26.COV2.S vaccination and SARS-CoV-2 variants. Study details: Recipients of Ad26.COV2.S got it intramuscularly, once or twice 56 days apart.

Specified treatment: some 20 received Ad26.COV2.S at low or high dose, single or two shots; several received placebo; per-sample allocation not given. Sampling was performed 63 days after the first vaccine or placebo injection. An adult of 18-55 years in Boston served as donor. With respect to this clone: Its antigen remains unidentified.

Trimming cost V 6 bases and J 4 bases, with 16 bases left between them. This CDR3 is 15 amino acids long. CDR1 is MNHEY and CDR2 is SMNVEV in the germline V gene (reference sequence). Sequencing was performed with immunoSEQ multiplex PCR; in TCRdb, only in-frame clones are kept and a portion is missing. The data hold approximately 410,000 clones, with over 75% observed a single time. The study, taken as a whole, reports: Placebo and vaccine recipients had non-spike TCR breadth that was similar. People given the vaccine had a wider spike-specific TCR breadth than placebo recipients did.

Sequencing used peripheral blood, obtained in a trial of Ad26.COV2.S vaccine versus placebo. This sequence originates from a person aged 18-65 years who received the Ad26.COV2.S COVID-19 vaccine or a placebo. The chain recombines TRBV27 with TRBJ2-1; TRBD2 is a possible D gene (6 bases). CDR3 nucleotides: TGTGCCAGCAGCATAGACGGGGGTCCATACAATGAGCAGTTCTTC. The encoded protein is CASSIDGGPYNEQFF.